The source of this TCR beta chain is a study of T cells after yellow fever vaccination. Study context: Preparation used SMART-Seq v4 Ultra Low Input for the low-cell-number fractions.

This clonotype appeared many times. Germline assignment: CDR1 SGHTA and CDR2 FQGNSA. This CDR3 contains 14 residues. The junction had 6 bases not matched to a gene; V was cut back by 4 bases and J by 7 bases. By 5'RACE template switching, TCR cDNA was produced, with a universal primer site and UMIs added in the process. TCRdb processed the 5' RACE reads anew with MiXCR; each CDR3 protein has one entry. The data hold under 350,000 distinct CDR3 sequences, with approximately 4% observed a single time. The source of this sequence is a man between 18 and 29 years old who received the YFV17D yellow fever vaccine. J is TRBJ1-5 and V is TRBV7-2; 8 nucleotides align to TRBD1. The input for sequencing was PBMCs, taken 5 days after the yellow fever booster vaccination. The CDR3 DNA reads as TGTGCCAGCAGCTCTCACAGGGGGGAACAGCCCCAGCATTTT. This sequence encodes CASSSHRGEQPQHF.